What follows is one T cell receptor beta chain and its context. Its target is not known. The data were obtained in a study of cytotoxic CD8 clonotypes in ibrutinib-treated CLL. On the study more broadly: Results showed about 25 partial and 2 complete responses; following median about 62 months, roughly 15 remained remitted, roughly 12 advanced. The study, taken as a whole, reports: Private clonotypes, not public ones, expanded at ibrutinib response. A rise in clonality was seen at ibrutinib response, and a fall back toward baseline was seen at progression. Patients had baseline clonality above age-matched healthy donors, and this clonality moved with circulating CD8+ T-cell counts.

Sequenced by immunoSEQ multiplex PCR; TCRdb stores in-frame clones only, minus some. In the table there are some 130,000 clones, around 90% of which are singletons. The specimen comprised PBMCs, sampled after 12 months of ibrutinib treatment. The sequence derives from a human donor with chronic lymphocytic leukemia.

The CDR3 loop is CASSVRDLGRWRANVLTF. In DNA form, the CDR3 reads TGTGCCAGCAGCGTACGAGATTTGGGACGGTGGAGAGCCAACGTCCTGACTTTC. The chain is built from TRBV9 and TRBJ2-6; D may be TRBD1 or TRBD2 (5 bases each). This CDR3 spans 18 amino acids. Trimming left V 1 base short and J 7 bases short, with 21 bases between. Germline lookup yields CDR1 SGDLS and CDR2 YYNGEE.